What follows are 27 T cell receptor beta chains derived from one specimen sequenced in a study of T cells in Graves' hyperthyroidism and ophthalmopathy (dated 2019 in TCRdb). Libraries were prepared through multiplex PCR. This sample was sequenced with an Illumina HiSeq 2000. TCR beta CDR3 regions were amplified from RNA transcripts. For the first round of RT-PCR on the TCR CDR3, the HTBI primer set was used together with the Qiagen OneStep RT-PCR kit. TCRdb redid the processing of the public reads, applying fastp at Q25 and MiXCR, and retained in-frame beta chains. Rows merge per CDR3 protein into single entries with the most common DNA and genes. The sample profile shows roughly 280,000 distinct CDR3 sequences; about 20% of them were found once. Roughly 60% of the sample comes from the top ten. The sample comprised blood. These receptors originate from a man aged 25 to 40 with Graves' ophthalmopathy.

This chain joins TRBV13 and TRBJ2-5; D may correspond to TRBD1 or TRBD2 (5 bases each). From germline, CDR1 is PRHDT and CDR2 FYEKMQ (reference sequence). CDR3 length equals 14 residues. The V gene lost 6 bases and the J gene lost 5 bases, with 16 bases spanning the gap. CDR3 amino acids: CASSYPRGGETQYF. CDR3 in DNA: TGTGCCAGCAGTTACCCTCGGGGCGGGGAGACCCAGTACTTC.

This clonotype appeared a few times. The chain joins TRBV18 to TRBJ2-5; D might be TRBD1 or TRBD2, each matching 5 bases. The CDR3 spans 14 residues. V was shortened by 0 bases and J by 3 bases, with 8 bases between the two germline ends. Germline V CDR1 and CDR2: KGHSH, LQKENI. The CDR3 DNA reads TGTGCCAGCTCACCACCGGGACGGAAAGAGACCCAGTACTTC. It translates to CASSPPGRKETQYF.

V usage is TRBV7-6 and J usage is TRBJ1-4; no firm D call. This CDR3 spans 16 amino acids. Germline lookup yields CDR1 SGHVS and CDR2 FNYEAQ. Trimming removed 2 bases at V and 0 bases at J, with 10 bases between. Here the CDR3 DNA reads TGTGCCAGCAGCTTACAGACCGCCGCAACTAATGAAAAACTGTTTTTT. Amino acids: CASSLQTAATNEKLFF.

The chain has TRBV20-1 and TRBJ1-3; weak D call: TRBD1 (6 bases). The CDR3 sequence is 14 residues long. The V end lost 6 bases, the J end lost 2 bases, and 14 bases lay between the germline ends. Germline CDR1 DFQATT, CDR2 SNEGSKA (reference sequence). The CDR3 region has the DNA TGCAGTGCAGAGCTCAGGGGAACTGGAAACACCATATATTTT. Protein: CSAELRGTGNTIYF.

The chain is built from TRBV7-9 and TRBJ1-1; possibly TRBD1 for D (5 bases). CDR1 and CDR2 (germline): SEHNR, FQNEAQ (reference sequence). The CDR3 length is 14 residues. V was clipped by 5 bases and J by 3 bases, with 13 bases between them. This CDR3 is CASSRAGGDTEAFF. For the CDR3, the DNA is TGTGCCAGCAGCAGAGCGGGAGGGGACACTGAAGCTTTCTTT.

This clonotype was seen repeatedly, ten times or more. The rearrangement joins TRBV2 to TRBJ1-1; 8 bases fit TRBD1. This CDR3 region has 13 residues. The germline gives CDR1 SNHLY, CDR2 FYNNEI. V lost 6 bases and J lost 6; bases outside the gene matches: 6. The CDR3 protein is CASSRTGLSEAFF. CDR3 DNA: TGTGCCAGCAGCCGGACAGGGTTATCTGAAGCTTTCTTT.

The rearrangement uses TRBV11-1 and TRBJ1-1, with D possibly matching TRBD1 (6 bases). Per the germline V gene, CDR1 is SGHAT and CDR2 is FQDESV (reference sequence). V was shortened by 6 bases and J by 2 bases, with 10 bases between the two germline ends. The CDR3 runs to 13 residues. This chain's CDR3 is CASRSDSNTEAFF. The CDR3 DNA is TGTGCCAGCAGATCGGACAGTAACACTGAAGCTTTCTTT.

V usage is TRBV30 and J usage is TRBJ2-7, with D possibly being TRBD1 (5 bases). This CDR3 has 13 amino acids. From germline, CDR1 is GTSNPN and CDR2 SVGIG (reference sequence). V shed 2 bases and J shed 3 bases, with 11 bases lying between them. As DNA, the CDR3 is TGTGCCTGGAGTTTAGACAGCTTCTACGAGCAGTACTTC. Residues: CAWSLDSFYEQYF.

This clonotype was seen ten or more times. V and J are TRBV30 and TRBJ2-1; TRBD2 matches at 8 bases. The V gene end was trimmed by 5 bases and the J gene end by 4 bases; junction bases not matched to a gene: 1. Germline V gives CDR1 GTSNPN, CDR2 SVGIG (reference sequence). This CDR3 has 12 amino acids. This CDR3 reads CAWGGGYNEQFF. Here the CDR3 DNA reads TGTGCCTGGGGCGGGGGGTACAATGAGCAGTTCTTC.

This chain links TRBV29-1 with TRBJ2-1, with a tentative D call TRBD2 (6 bases). Germline V gene sequence: CDR1 SQVTM, CDR2 ANQGSEA. V lost 4 bases, J lost 8 bases, and 18 bases lay in between. CDR3 length: 14 residues. The CDR3 sequence is CSVGTGRDWHEQFF. The CDR3 region has the DNA TGCAGCGTTGGGACGGGGCGGGACTGGCATGAGCAGTTCTTC.

The gene calls are TRBV6-2 or TRBV6-3 and TRBJ2-7; 7 bases align to TRBD1. The germline V gene encodes CDR1 MNHEY and CDR2 SVGEGT. This CDR3 spans 16 amino acids. The trim removed 5 bases at V and 7 bases at J, leaving 17 bases unmatched. The CDR3 spells CASSNTRTGWLGEQYF. CDR3 DNA: TGTGCCAGCAGTAACACCCGGACAGGTTGGTTAGGGGAGCAGTACTTC.

The gene calls are TRBV19 and TRBJ2-1; 9 bases match TRBD2. Germline V gene sequence: CDR1 LNHDA, CDR2 SQIVND (reference sequence). J gave up 8 bases and V 4 bases, and 9 bases lay outside the gene matches. The length of the CDR3 is 15 residues. The CDR3 nucleotides are TGTGCCAGTAGTACGACTAGCGGTTTCAAAGATGAGCAGTTCTTC. Its translation: CASSTTSGFKDEQFF.

This clonotype has a handful of counts. The chain combines TRBV20-1 with TRBJ1-1; no clear D. The germline V and J ends were trimmed by 3 bases and 3 bases, with 14 bases remaining between them. The CDR3 loop spans 14 amino acids. Germline values: CDR1 DFQATT, CDR2 SNEGSKA (reference sequence). In nucleotides, the CDR3 is TGCAGTGCTAGCTCCCTATTCACGGACACTGAAGCTTTCTTT. It translates to CSASSLFTDTEAFF.

This clonotype occurred many times. The chain couples TRBV12-3 or TRBV12-4 to TRBJ2-1; 8 bases map to TRBD2. The CDR3 totals 15 residues. V trimming: 0 bases; J trimming: 6 bases; junction bases outside the gene matches: 4. The chain's CDR3 is CASSLATGGVNEQFF. CDR3 in DNA: TGTGCCAGCAGTTTAGCGACGGGAGGGGTCAATGAGCAGTTCTTC.

This chain links TRBV30 with TRBJ1-6, with 8 bases aligning to TRBD1. CDR1 is GTSNPN and CDR2 is SVGIG in the germline V gene (reference sequence). The CDR3 length is 16 residues. J gave up 4 bases and V 3 bases, and 8 bases lay outside the gene matches. CDR3 loop: CAWSRPGTGYNSPLHF. The CDR3 nucleotides are TGTGCCTGGAGCCGTCCCGGGACAGGTTATAATTCACCCCTCCACTTT. Together with reference TRBV30 and TRBJ1-6, the CDR3 gives the full variable domain: SQTIHQWPATLVQPVGSPLSLECTVEGTSNPNLYWYRQAAGRGLQLLFYSVGIGQISSEVPQNLSASRPQDRQFILSSKKLLLSDSGFYLCAWSRPGTGYNSPLHFGNGTRLTVT.

The chain recombines TRBV10-3 with TRBJ1-5; D is unclear. V lost 3 bases and J 5 bases, leaving 11 bases between the germline ends. Per the germline V gene, CDR1 is ENHRY and CDR2 is SYGVKD. This CDR3 comprises 14 residues. The DNA of the CDR3 is TGTGCCATCAGTGATGCTACAGTTTATCAGCCCCAGCATTTT. Its translation: CAISDATVYQPQHF.

The sample holds a few counts of this clonotype. The chain links TRBV30 to TRBJ1-1; no firm D call. This CDR3 region has 16 residues. V shed 0 bases and J shed 7 bases, with 21 bases lying between them. Germline CDR1 is GTSNPN and CDR2 is SVGIG (reference sequence). The CDR3 spells CAWSVLLRPRRDEAFF. The CDR3 nucleotides read TGTGCCTGGAGTGTACTGTTGCGCCCAAGGCGGGATGAAGCTTTCTTT.

This clonotype was detected ten times or more. The gene calls are TRBV7-9 and TRBJ2-1; TRBD1 or TRBD2 may be the D gene (5 bases each). Trimming stripped 7 bases from V and 10 bases from J, with 20 bases between. Germline V gene sequence: CDR1 SEHNR, CDR2 FQNEAQ (reference sequence). The CDR3 is made up of 14 amino acids. The DNA of the CDR3 is TGTGCCAGCACCGGGGACCGTTCAGGGTCGGAGCAGTTCTTC. This sequence encodes CASTGDRSGSEQFF.

Many counts were recorded for this clonotype. The chain uses TRBV28 and TRBJ2-7, with D possibly being TRBD2 (6 bases). The CDR3 is 15 residues long. From germline, CDR1 is MDHEN and CDR2 SYDVKM. Between the trimmed V and J ends, which lost 4 bases and 4 bases, there was a span of 17 bases. CDR3 loop: CASSSPGDLKYEQYF. The CDR3 DNA follows: TGTGCCAGCAGTTCACCCGGGGACTTGAAATACGAGCAGTACTTC.

This clonotype was seen ten or more times. The chain joins TRBV11-2 to TRBJ2-2; the match to TRBD2 covers 8 bases. The V gene's germline CDR1 is SGHAT and CDR2 FQNNGV. With 2 bases clipped from V and 3 bases from J, the junction kept 5 bases outside the gene matches. This CDR3 is built from 16 residues. CDR3 coding DNA: TGTGCCAGCAGCTTACGTAGCGGGATGGACACCGGGGAGCTGTTTTTT. Protein: CASSLRSGMDTGELFF. Full variable domain (missing parts from reference TRBV11-2 and TRBJ2-2): EAGVAQSPRYKIIEKRQSVAFWCNPISGHATLYWYQQILGQGPKLLIQFQNNGVVDDSQLPKDRFSAERLKGVDSTLKIQPAKLEDSAVYLCASSLRSGMDTGELFFGEGSRLTVL.

The CDR3 loop is CASSSGRANTGELFF. CDR3 nucleotide sequence: TGTGCCAGTTCTAGCGGGAGGGCAAACACCGGGGAGCTGTTTTTT. V and J are TRBV2 and TRBJ2-2; TRBD2 matches at 12 bases. CDR1 SNHLY and CDR2 FYNNEI come from the germline V gene. The J segment lost 2 bases and the V segment lost 9 bases, leaving 4 bases of the junction unmatched. CDR3 length: 15 residues.

Concerning this clonotype itself: Compared with germline, one end of the junction differs, possibly owing to a read error. The chain has TRBV27 and TRBJ1-2; D gene ambiguous. The CDR3 extends over 11 amino acids. CDR1 and CDR2 (germline): MNHEY, SMNVEV (reference sequence). The CDR3 reads CASGVPYRYTF. The CDR3 DNA reads TGTGCCAGCGGAGTTCCCTATCGCTACACCTTC.

This clonotype showed up just a few times. V usage is TRBV20-1 and J usage is TRBJ2-6; possibly TRBD2 for D (5 bases). Germline CDR1 is DFQATT and CDR2 is SNEGSKA (reference sequence). V was shortened by 1 base and J by 2 bases, with 15 bases between the two germline ends. The CDR3 consists of 17 residues. CDR3 protein: CSARVTGWGTGANVLTF. The CDR3 DNA follows: TGCAGTGCTAGAGTCACGGGATGGGGAACTGGGGCCAACGTCCTGACTTTC.

This clonotype was seen only a few times. Written as DNA, the CDR3 is TGTGCCAGCAGCGTCTTGGCTTCAAATTCACCCCTCCACTTT. Protein product: CASSVLASNSPLHF. The gene calls are TRBV11-3 and TRBJ1-6; no clear D. The V and J ends lost 5 bases and 7 bases respectively, with 12 bases between them. CDR3 length: 14 residues. Germline V gives CDR1 SGHNT, CDR2 YENEEA.

This clonotype has more than one count but fewer than ten. The chain employs TRBV7-8 and TRBJ1-2, with 7 bases aligning to TRBD1. Germline CDR1 reads SGHVS; CDR2 reads FQNEAQ. Trimming removed 4 bases from V and 6 bases from J; junction bases left unmatched: 5. This CDR3 comprises 13 residues. The CDR3: CASSSRQGHGYTF. DNA of the CDR3: TGTGCCAGCAGCTCGCGACAGGGTCATGGCTACACCTTC.

The rearrangement joins TRBV28 to TRBJ2-1; D gene uncertain. Germline V lookup: CDR1 MDHEN, CDR2 SYDVKM. V was shortened by 3 bases and J by 4 bases, with 22 bases between the two germline ends. This CDR3 comprises 18 residues. The CDR3 DNA follows: TGTGCCAGCAGTTTGAGGATGAGGCCCTACATGGGTTACAATGAGCAGTTCTTC. Encoded protein: CASSLRMRPYMGYNEQFF. Together with reference TRBV28 and TRBJ2-1, the CDR3 gives the full variable domain: DVKVTQSSRYLVKRTGEKVFLECVQDMDHENMFWYRQDPGLGLRLIYFSYDVKMKEKGDIPEGYSVSREKKERFSLILESASTNQTSMYLCASSLRMRPYMGYNEQFFGPGTRLTVL.

The chain combines TRBV29-1 with TRBJ2-5; 8 positions match TRBD2. This CDR3 has 15 amino acids. Germline CDR1 is SQVTM and CDR2 is ANQGSEA. The J segment lost 1 base and the V segment lost 3 bases, leaving 7 bases of the junction unmatched. The DNA of the CDR3 is TGCAGCGTTGATGGTTTTACTAGCGGCCAAGAGACCCAGTACTTC. It translates to CSVDGFTSGQETQYF. Full variable domain (missing parts from reference TRBV29-1 and TRBJ2-5): SAVISQKPSRDICQRGTSLTIQCQVDSQVTMMFWYRQQPGQSLTLIATANQGSEATYESGFVIDKFPISRPNLTFSTLTVSNMSPEDSSIYLCSVDGFTSGQETQYFGPGTRLLVL.